This T cell receptor (beta chain) was identified in a study of metastatic and nonmetastatic thyroid tumors. About the study: Across peripheral blood and tumor or nodule tissue samples taken from malignant and benign thyroid patients, the repertoires were compared with one another. Findings of the study overall: Significantly higher TCR beta diversity was reportedly seen in malignant thyroid tumors than benign nodules, in blood and tumor.

Germline lookup yields CDR1 SGHTA and CDR2 FQGTGA. CDR3 length: 15 residues. As originally analysed: A distant-metastasis classifier for papillary thyroid cancer was built using CDR3 differences across clinicopathological groups. Using MiXCR, TCRdb re-called clones from the PCR reads. TCRdb's processing, not the study's, gives the V and J calls here. The sample records fewer than 40,000 clones, 20% to 25% being singletons. As regards this clone: Its specificity is unknown. A read error may be the cause here, since a much bigger clone is one base away.

Every patient underwent thyroid surgery untreated. This TCR derives from a female donor with papillary thyroid cancer or a benign thyroid nodule (not recorded which). Some clones in this sample may be carry-over from other donors' samples. The sample taken for sequencing was blood. The chain joins TRBV7-3 to TRBJ1-4; D is possibly TRBD1 (5 bases). The CDR3 sequence: CASSLGPGTGEKLSF. For the CDR3, the DNA is TGTGCCAGCAGCTTAGGGCCGGGAACGGGGGAAAAACTGTCTTTT.